These 15 T cell receptor beta chains were all obtained from the same sample, sequenced in a study of blood T cell repertoires in COVID-19. This table comes from immunoSEQ multiplex PCR, and its TCRdb copy is limited to in-frame clones, with some not included. The repertoire includes some 200,000 clones, about 85% of them detected once, and roughly 8% sits in the top ten. Specimen: peripheral blood. Every receptor here comes from a woman aged 60 to 75 with acute or convalescent COVID-19.

V usage is TRBV6-5 and J usage is TRBJ1-6; 9 bases align to TRBD1. The germline CDR1 and CDR2 sequences are MNHEY and SVGAGI. The CDR3 has 15 amino acids. J lost 10 bases, V lost 2 bases, and 6 bases had no gene match. For the CDR3, the DNA is TGTGCCAGCAGTTACGGGACAGGGAAGGGATCACCCCTCCACTTT. This encodes CASSYGTGKGSPLHF.

The V and J genes are TRBV15 and TRBJ2-1, with 8 bases aligning to TRBD2. Germline values: CDR1 LNHNV, CDR2 YYDKDF (reference sequence). V was pared by 4 bases and J by 8 bases, with 4 bases of the junction left unmatched. The CDR3 totals 13 residues. The CDR3 bases are TGTGCCACCAGCATACTAGCGGTCCATGAGCAGTTCTTC. This sequence encodes CATSILAVHEQFF.

This chain uses TRBV19 with TRBJ2-7; the match to TRBD2 covers 15 bases. Per the germline V gene, CDR1 is LNHDA and CDR2 is SQIVND (reference sequence). Germline trimming cut 5 bases from V and 2 bases from J; bases unmatched to any gene: 16. The CDR3 runs to 20 residues. The CDR3 sequence: CASSSSGLAGGPWSTYEQYF. The CDR3 DNA reads TGTGCCAGTAGTTCCTCCGGACTAGCGGGAGGGCCTTGGTCTACCTACGAGCAGTACTTC.

A single count supports this clone. V gene TRBV30 combines with J gene TRBJ1-3; no clear D. Looked up from germline, CDR1 is GTSNPN and CDR2 is SVGIG (reference sequence). V was trimmed by 2 bases and J by 3 bases, leaving 8 bases between them. This CDR3 region has 13 residues. The CDR3 nucleotides are TGTGCCTGGAGTCCCCCCAATGGAAACACCATATATTTT. Protein sequence: CAWSPPNGNTIYF.

The chain joins TRBV19 to TRBJ1-5, with 8 bases identical to TRBD1. Per the germline V gene, CDR1 is LNHDA and CDR2 is SQIVND (reference sequence). Unmatched junction bases numbered 7, after V lost 10 bases and J lost 5 bases. This CDR3 has 13 amino acids. The CDR3 DNA reads as TGTGCCATTTCGGACAGGGTGGATCAGCCCCAGCATTTT. This translates into CAISDRVDQPQHF.

This chain joins TRBV6-1 and TRBJ1-1, with D possibly being TRBD1 (5 bases). Trimming left V 4 bases short and J 3 bases short, with 12 bases between. CDR3 size: 14 residues. Germline CDR1 reads MNHNS; CDR2 reads SASEGT. CDR3 bases: TGTGCCAGCAGTGTCCCCGGGGGGGACACTGAAGCTTTCTTT. Protein: CASSVPGGDTEAFF.

This clone has a handful of counts. The gene calls are TRBV6-5 and TRBJ1-1; the match to TRBD1 covers 9 bases. The CDR3 has 14 amino acids. Germline V CDR1 and CDR2: MNHEY, SVGAGI. The ends lost 4 bases at V and 6 bases at J; junction bases unmatched: 6. The chain's CDR3 is CASSSLDRGAEAFF. The DNA of the CDR3 is TGTGCCAGCAGTTCCTTAGACAGGGGGGCTGAAGCTTTCTTT.

J is TRBJ2-5 and V is TRBV5-5; TRBD2 agrees at 9 bases. Unmatched junction bases numbered 4, after V lost 3 bases and J lost 4 bases. The CDR3 extends over 14 amino acids. CDR1 SGHKS and CDR2 YYEKEE come from the germline V gene (reference sequence). CDR3 sequence reads: CASSSTAGGETQYF. CDR3 nucleotides: TGTGCCAGCAGCTCCACAGCGGGAGGAGAGACCCAGTACTTC.

This sequence joins TRBV6-5 and TRBJ1-1; D may be TRBD1 (6 bases). V lost 7 bases, J lost 0 bases, and 12 bases lay in between. The length of the CDR3 is 14 residues. CDR1 MNHEY and CDR2 SVGAGI come from the germline V gene. The CDR3 sequence: CASTTRGMNTEAFF. CDR3 DNA: TGTGCCAGCACCACCAGGGGAATGAACACTGAAGCTTTCTTT.

The genes are TRBV10-1 and TRBJ2-3, with a weak D call TRBD2 (6 bases). V was trimmed by 0 bases and J by 7 bases, leaving 8 bases between them. The length of the CDR3 is 13 residues. Germline V gene sequence: CDR1 WNHNN, CDR2 SYGVQD (reference sequence). CDR3 loop: CASSESGGHTQYF. CDR3 bases: TGCGCCAGCAGTGAGTCGGGGGGACATACGCAGTATTTT.

The chain couples TRBV7-2 to TRBJ1-6; the match to TRBD1 covers 9 bases. This CDR3 region has 16 residues. CDR1 and CDR2 (germline): SGHTA, FQGNSA. Losses at the gene ends were 1 base for V and 10 bases for J; bases not matched to a gene: 8. The CDR3 region has the DNA TGTGCCAGCAGCTTAGGACCCGGGACAGGGTCCTCACCCCTCCACTTT. Protein product: CASSLGPGTGSSPLHF.

The genes are TRBV7-2 and TRBJ1-1; D is undetermined. CDR3 length: 15 amino acids. V was cut by 5 bases and J by 3 bases, with 16 bases left in between. Germline V gene data show CDR1 as SGHTA and CDR2 as FQGNSA. This CDR3 reads CASSPVRAGDTEAFF. CDR3 bases: TGTGCCAGCAGCCCCGTTCGTGCAGGCGACACTGAAGCTTTCTTT. Variable domain in full (rest from reference TRBV7-2 and TRBJ1-1): GAGVSQSPSNKVTEKGKDVELRCDPISGHTALYWYRQSLGQGLEFLIYFQGNSAPDKSGLPSDRFSAERTGGSVSTLTIQRTQQEDSAVYLCASSPVRAGDTEAFFGQGTRLTVV.

The chain joins TRBV6-5 to TRBJ1-2; TRBD1 matches 9 bases. Germline V gives CDR1 MNHEY, CDR2 SVGAGI. This CDR3 comprises 13 residues. V shed 10 bases and J 3 bases; nucleotides not matched to a gene: 6. As DNA, the CDR3 is TGTGCCACCTCCCGGGACAGGGACTATGGCTACACCTTC. Amino acid sequence: CATSRDRDYGYTF.

The rearrangement joins TRBV11-3 to TRBJ2-1; a weak D match, TRBD2 (6 bases). CDR3 length equals 13 residues. Per the germline V gene, CDR1 is SGHNT and CDR2 is YENEEA. Trimming cost V 7 bases and J 11 bases, with 18 bases left between them. This chain's CDR3 is CASTQGGARKQFF. The CDR3 DNA reads TGTGCCAGCACCCAAGGAGGGGCGAGGAAGCAGTTCTTC.

The V gene is TRBV6-1, the J gene TRBJ2-7, with 7 positions matching TRBD1. This CDR3 region has 15 residues. Germline lookup yields CDR1 MNHNS and CDR2 SASEGT. V trimming: 6 bases; J trimming: 0 bases; junction bases outside the gene matches: 8. CDR3 DNA: TGTGCCAGCAGAAGACAGGGTATACACTCCTACGAGCAGTACTTC. As protein: CASRRQGIHSYEQYF.